The clone carrying this TCR beta chain was recorded many times. Its specificity is unknown. CDR1 and CDR2 from the germline V gene are ENHRY and SYGVKD. V was cut by 8 bases and J by 8 bases, with 6 bases left in between. CDR3 length equals 10 residues. Quantitative 5'-RACE with molecular barcodes produced the TCR beta libraries. TCRdb reprocessed the 5' RACE reads with MiXCR, giving one entry per CDR3 protein. The sample has some 330,000 distinct CDR3 sequences, roughly 8% seen once. The sample belongs to a study of CD8 T cells in ankylosing spondylitis. Study results and limitations: Several of the motif variants were reported before in synovial fluid and blood from reactive arthritis. Typical of ankylosing spondylitis blood, it appeared, was a TCR beta motif of roughly eight highly homologous variants. From matched ankylosing spondylitis synovial fluid, disease-linked clones were reportedly recovered at significantly enriched levels.

Input material: blood, either unsorted or a sorted T cell fraction (not recorded which). The J gene is TRBJ1-4, the V gene TRBV10-3; D is unresolved. The receptor comes from a male donor with ankylosing spondylitis. This CDR3 is CAIGGEKLFF. Here the CDR3 DNA reads TGTGCCATCGGTGGGGAAAAACTGTTTTTT.